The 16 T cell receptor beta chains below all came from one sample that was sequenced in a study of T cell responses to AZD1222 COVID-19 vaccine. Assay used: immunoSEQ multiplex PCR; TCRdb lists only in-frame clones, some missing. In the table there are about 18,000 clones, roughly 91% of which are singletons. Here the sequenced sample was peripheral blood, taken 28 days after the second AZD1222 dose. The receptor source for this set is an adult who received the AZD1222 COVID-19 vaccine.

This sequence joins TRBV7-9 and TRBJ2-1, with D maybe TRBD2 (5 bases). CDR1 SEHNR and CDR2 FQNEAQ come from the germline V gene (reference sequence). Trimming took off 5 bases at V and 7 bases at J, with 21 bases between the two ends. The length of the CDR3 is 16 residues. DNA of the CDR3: TGTGCCAGCAGCCCACAAAACAGAGGGAATCTAAATGAGCAGTTCTTC. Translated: CASSPQNRGNLNEQFF.

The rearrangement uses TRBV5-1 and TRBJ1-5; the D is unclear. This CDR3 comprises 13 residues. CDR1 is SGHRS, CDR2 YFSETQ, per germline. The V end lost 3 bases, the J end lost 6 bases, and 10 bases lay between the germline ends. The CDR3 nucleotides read TGCGCCAGCAGCTCTGATGGCCTTCAGCCCCAGCATTTT. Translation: CASSSDGLQPQHF. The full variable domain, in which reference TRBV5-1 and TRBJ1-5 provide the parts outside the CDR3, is KAGVTQTPRYLIKTRGQQVTLSCSPISGHRSVSWYQQTPGQGLQFLFEYFSETQRNKGNFPGRFSGRQFSNSRSEMNVSTLELGDSALYLCASSSDGLQPQHFGDGTRLSIL.

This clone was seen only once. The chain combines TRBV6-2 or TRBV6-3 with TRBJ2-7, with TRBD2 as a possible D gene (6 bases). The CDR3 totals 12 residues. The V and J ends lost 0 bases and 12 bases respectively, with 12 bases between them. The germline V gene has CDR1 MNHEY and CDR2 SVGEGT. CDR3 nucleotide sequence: TGTGCCAGCAGTTACTCGGCGGGGCCGAGGTACGTC. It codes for CASSYSAGPRYV.

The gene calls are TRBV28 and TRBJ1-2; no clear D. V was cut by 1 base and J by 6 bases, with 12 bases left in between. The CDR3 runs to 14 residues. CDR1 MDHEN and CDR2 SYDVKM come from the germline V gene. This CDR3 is CASSLSSGLNGYTF. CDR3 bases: TGTGCCAGCAGTTTATCGTCGGGGTTGAATGGCTACACCTTC.

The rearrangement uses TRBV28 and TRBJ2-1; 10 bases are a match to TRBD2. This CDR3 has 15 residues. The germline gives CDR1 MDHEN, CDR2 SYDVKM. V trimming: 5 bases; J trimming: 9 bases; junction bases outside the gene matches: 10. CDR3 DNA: TGTGCCAGCAGTATCCCCCAAGCGGGAGGGTCTGAGCAGTTCTTC. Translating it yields CASSIPQAGGSEQFF.

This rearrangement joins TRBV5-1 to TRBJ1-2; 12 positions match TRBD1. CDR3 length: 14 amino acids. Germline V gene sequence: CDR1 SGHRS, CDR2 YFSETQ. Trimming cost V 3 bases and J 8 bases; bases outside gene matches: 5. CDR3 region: CASSWTGTGGGYTF. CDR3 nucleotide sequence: TGCGCCAGCAGCTGGACGGGGACAGGGGGCGGCTACACCTTC.

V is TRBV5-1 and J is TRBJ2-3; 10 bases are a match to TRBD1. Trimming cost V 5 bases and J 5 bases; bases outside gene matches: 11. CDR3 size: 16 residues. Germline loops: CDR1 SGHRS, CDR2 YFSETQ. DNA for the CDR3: TGCGCCAGCAGTCCCGGGACAGGGGAGGTGGGAGATACGCAGTATTTT. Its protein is CASSPGTGEVGDTQYF.

The CDR3 DNA is TGCGCCAGCAGCCCAGAATCAGGGTACTCGTACGAGCAGTACTTC. It translates to CASSPESGYSYEQYF. V is TRBV5-1 and J is TRBJ2-7; tentatively, D is TRBD1 (5 bases). There are 15 residues in the CDR3. CDR1 is SGHRS and CDR2 is YFSETQ in the germline V gene. The V and J ends lost 4 bases and 4 bases respectively, with 18 bases between them.

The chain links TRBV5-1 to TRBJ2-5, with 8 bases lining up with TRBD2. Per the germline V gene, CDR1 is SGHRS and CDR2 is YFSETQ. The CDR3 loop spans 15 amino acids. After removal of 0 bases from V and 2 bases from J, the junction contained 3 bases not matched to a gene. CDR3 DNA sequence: TGCGCCAGCAGCTTGGTGGCTAGCGGGCAAGAGACCCAGTACTTC. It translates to CASSLVASGQETQYF.

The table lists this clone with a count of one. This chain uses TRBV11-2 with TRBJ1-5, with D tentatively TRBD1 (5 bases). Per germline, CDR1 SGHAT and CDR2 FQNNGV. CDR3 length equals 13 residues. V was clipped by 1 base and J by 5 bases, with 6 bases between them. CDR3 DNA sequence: TGTGCCAGCAGCTTAGTGGGGGATCAGCCCCAGCATTTT. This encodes CASSLVGDQPQHF. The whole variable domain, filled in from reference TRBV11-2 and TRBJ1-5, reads EAGVAQSPRYKIIEKRQSVAFWCNPISGHATLYWYQQILGQGPKLLIQFQNNGVVDDSQLPKDRFSAERLKGVDSTLKIQPAKLEDSAVYLCASSLVGDQPQHFGDGTRLSIL.

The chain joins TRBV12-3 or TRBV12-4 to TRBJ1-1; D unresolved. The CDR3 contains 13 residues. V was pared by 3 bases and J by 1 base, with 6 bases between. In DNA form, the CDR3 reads TGTGCCAGCAGTTTTTGGTCGAACACTGAAGCTTTCTTT. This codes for CASSFWSNTEAFF.

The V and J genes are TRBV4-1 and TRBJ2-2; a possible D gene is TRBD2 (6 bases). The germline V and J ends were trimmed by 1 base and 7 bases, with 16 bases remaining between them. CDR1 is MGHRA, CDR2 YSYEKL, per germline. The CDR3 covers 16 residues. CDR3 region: CASSQAGGAYRGELFF. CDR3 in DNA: TGCGCCAGCAGCCAAGCCGGGGGAGCATACCGCGGGGAGCTGTTTTTT.

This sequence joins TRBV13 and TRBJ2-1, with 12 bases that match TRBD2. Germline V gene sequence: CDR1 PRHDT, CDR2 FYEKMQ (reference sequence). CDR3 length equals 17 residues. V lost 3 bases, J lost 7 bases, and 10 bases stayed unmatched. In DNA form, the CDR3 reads TGTGCCAGCAGCTTGCACGAACTAGCGGGAGGAGGTAATGAGCAGTTCTTC. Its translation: CASSLHELAGGGNEQFF.

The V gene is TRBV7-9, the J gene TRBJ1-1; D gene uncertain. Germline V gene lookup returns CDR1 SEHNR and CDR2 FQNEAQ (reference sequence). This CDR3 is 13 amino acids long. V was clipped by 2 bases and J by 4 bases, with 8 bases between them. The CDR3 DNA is TGTGCCAGCAGCTTAAATCCTTTCACTGAAGCTTTCTTT. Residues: CASSLNPFTEAFF.

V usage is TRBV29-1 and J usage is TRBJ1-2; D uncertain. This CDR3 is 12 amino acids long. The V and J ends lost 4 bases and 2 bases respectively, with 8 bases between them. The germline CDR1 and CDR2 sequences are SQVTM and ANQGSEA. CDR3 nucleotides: TGCAGCGTTGTGTTGGAGAACTATGGCTACACCTTC. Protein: CSVVLENYGYTF. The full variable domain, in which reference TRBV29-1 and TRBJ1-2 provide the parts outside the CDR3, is SAVISQKPSRDICQRGTSLTIQCQVDSQVTMMFWYRQQPGQSLTLIATANQGSEATYESGFVIDKFPISRPNLTFSTLTVSNMSPEDSSIYLCSVVLENYGYTFGSGTRLTVV.

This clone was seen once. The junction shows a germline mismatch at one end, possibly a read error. For the CDR3, the DNA is TGTGCTAGCAGCTTAGGCGGGAGGCAGACCGGGGAGCTGTTTTTT. Its protein is CASSLGGRQTGELFF. The chain links TRBV7-6 to TRBJ2-2, with 8 bases matching TRBD2. The CDR3 totals 15 residues. Germline CDR1 SGHVS, CDR2 FNYEAQ.